This TCR beta chain was recovered during a study of T cell responses to AZD1222 COVID-19 vaccine. This CDR3 contains 16 residues. The V and J ends lost 4 bases and 1 base respectively, with 17 bases between them. Per the germline V gene, CDR1 is SGHRS and CDR2 is YFSETQ. Libraries were prepared by immunoSEQ multiplex PCR; TCRdb keeps only in-frame clonotypes and omits some of them. The sample records about 81,000 clones, 80% to 95% being singletons. Study-wide results and limits: Rises in breadth and depth of Spike-specific TCRs came after two AZD1222 doses. It was only five to seven AZD1222 recipients who were seropositive at baseline. Only after the peak T cell response were repertoires sampled. Nearly half of spike-specific TCRs reportedly go after variant regions that carry no mutations.

This clone has only one observation. Its antigen is currently unknown. The chain couples TRBV5-1 to TRBJ2-5; maybe TRBD1 (6 bases). Sequences were derived from peripheral blood, sampled 28 days after the second AZD1222 dose. The TCR sequence derives from an adult who received the AZD1222 COVID-19 vaccine. CDR3 nucleotide sequence: TGCGCCAGCAGCCCTCTACAGGGCTCTTTCCAAGAGACCCAGTACTTC. It encodes CASSPLQGSFQETQYF. Complete variable domain (other parts from reference TRBV5-1 and TRBJ2-5): KAGVTQTPRYLIKTRGQQVTLSCSPISGHRSVSWYQQTPGQGLQFLFEYFSETQRNKGNFPGRFSGRQFSNSRSEMNVSTLELGDSALYLCASSPLQGSFQETQYFGPGTRLLVL.